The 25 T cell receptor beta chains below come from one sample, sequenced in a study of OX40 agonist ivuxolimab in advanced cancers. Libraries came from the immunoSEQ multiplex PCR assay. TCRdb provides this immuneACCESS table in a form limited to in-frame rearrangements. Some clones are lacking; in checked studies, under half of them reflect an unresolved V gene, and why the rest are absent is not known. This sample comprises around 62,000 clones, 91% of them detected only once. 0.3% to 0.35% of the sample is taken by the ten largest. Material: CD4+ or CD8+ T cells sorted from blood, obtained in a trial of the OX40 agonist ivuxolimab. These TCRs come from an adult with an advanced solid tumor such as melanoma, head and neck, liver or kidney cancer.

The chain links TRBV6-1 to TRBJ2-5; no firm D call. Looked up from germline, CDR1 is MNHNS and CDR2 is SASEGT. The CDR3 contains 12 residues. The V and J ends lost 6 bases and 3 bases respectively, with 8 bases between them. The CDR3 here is CASSEKEETQYF. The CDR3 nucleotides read TGTGCCAGCAGCGAAAAAGAAGAGACCCAGTACTTC.

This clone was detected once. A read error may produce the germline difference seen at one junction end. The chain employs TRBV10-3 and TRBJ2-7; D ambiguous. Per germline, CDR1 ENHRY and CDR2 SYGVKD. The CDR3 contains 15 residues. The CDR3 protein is CATSSAPGLGYEQYF. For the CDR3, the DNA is TGTGCCACCAGTTCCGCCCCGGGTCTAGGCTACGAGCAGTACTTC.

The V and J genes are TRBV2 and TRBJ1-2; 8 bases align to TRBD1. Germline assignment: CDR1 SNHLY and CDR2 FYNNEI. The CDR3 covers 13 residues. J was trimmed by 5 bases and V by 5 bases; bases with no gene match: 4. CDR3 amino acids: CASSQTGEYGYTF. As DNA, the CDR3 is TGTGCCAGCAGTCAGACAGGGGAATATGGCTACACCTTC.

CDR3 protein: CASSPTWAETQYF. CDR3 bases: TGTGCCAGCAGTCCCACATGGGCAGAGACCCAGTACTTC. J is TRBJ2-5 and V is TRBV28; D gene unclear. Germline V lookup: CDR1 MDHEN, CDR2 SYDVKM. Trimming shortened V by 5 bases and J by 4 bases, and 11 bases separated the two germline ends. The CDR3 runs to 13 residues.

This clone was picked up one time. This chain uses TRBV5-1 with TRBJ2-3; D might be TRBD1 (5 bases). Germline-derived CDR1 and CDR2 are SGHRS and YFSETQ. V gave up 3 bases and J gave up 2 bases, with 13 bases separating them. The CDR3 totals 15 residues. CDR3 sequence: CASSWTSLATDTQYF. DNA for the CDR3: TGCGCCAGCAGCTGGACAAGCCTCGCCACAGATACGCAGTATTTT. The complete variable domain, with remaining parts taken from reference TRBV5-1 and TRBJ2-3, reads KAGVTQTPRYLIKTRGQQVTLSCSPISGHRSVSWYQQTPGQGLQFLFEYFSETQRNKGNFPGRFSGRQFSNSRSEMNVSTLELGDSALYLCASSWTSLATDTQYFGPGTRLTVL.

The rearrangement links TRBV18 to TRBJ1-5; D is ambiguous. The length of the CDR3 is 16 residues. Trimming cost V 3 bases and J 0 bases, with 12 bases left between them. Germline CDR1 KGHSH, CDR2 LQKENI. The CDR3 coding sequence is TGTGCCAGCTCACCGGAGGGTGCGTATAGCAATCAGCCCCAGCATTTT. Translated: CASSPEGAYSNQPQHF. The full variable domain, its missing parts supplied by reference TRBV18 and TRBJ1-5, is NAGVMQNPRHLVRRRGQEARLRCSPMKGHSHVYWYRQLPEEGLKFMVYLQKENIIDESGMPKERFSAEFPKEGPSILRIQQVVRGDSAAYFCASSPEGAYSNQPQHFGDGTRLSIL.

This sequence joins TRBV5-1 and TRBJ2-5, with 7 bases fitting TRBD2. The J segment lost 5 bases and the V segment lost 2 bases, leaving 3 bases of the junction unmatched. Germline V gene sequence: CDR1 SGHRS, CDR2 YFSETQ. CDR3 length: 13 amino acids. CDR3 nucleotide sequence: TGCGCCAGCAGCTTATTCGGGGGGGAGACCCAGTACTTC. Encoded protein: CASSLFGGETQYF. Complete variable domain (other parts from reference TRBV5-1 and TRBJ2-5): KAGVTQTPRYLIKTRGQQVTLSCSPISGHRSVSWYQQTPGQGLQFLFEYFSETQRNKGNFPGRFSGRQFSNSRSEMNVSTLELGDSALYLCASSLFGGETQYFGPGTRLLVL.

CDR3 amino acids: CASSFRTGPHEQYF. The CDR3 coding sequence is TGTGCCAGCAGTTTCCGGACAGGGCCCCACGAGCAGTACTTC. The J gene is TRBJ2-7, the V gene TRBV6-5, with 8 bases fitting TRBD1. The V and J ends lost 4 bases and 5 bases, in that order; junction bases with no gene match: 7. The CDR3 consists of 14 residues. CDR1 is MNHEY, CDR2 SVGAGI, per germline.

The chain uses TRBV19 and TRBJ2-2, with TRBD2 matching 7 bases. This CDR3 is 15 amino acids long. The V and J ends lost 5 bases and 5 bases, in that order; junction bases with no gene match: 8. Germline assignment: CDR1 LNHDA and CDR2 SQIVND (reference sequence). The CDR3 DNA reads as TGTGCCAGTAGTGGCTCCAGCGGGAATACCGGGGAGCTGTTTTTT. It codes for CASSGSSGNTGELFF.

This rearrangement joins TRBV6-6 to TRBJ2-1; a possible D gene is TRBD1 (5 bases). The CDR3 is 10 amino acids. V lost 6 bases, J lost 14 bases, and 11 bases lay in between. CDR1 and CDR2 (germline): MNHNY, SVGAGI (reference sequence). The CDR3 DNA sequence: TGTGCCAGCAGAGGGGATGGGGAGTTCTTC. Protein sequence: CASRGDGEFF.

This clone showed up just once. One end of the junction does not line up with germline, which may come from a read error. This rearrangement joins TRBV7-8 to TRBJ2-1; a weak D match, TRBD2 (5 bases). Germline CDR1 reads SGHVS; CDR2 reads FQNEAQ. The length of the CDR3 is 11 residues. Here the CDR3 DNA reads TGTGCCAGCAGTTTAGCGAGTGAGCAGTTCTTC. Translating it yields CASSLASEQFF.

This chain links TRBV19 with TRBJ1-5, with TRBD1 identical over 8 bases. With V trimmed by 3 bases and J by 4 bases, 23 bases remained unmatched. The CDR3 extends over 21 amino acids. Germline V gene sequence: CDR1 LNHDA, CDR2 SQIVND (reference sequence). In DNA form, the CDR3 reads TGTGCCAGTAGTATCGGCGAACCGGAGATGGGGACAGGAGCTGTAAATCAGCCCCAGCATTTT. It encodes CASSIGEPEMGTGAVNQPQHF.

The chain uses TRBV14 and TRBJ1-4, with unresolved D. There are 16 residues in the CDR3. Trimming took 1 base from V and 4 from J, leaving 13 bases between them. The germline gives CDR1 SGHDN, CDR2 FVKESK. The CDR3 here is CASSQGHKAYNEKLFF. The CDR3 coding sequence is TGTGCCAGCAGCCAAGGACACAAGGCTTATAATGAAAAACTGTTTTTT.

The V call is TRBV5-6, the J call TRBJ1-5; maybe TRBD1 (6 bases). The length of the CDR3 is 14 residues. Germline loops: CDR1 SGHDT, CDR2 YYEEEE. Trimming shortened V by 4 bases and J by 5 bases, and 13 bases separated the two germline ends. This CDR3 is CASSGRDTHQPQHF. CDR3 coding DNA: TGTGCCAGCAGCGGCCGGGACACCCATCAGCCCCAGCATTTT.

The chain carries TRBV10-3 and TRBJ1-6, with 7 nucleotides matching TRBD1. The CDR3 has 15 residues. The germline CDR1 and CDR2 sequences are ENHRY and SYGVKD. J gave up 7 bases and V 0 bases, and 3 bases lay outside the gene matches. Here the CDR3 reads CAISESGQPNSPLHF. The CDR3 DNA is TGTGCCATCAGTGAGTCGGGACAGCCAAATTCACCCCTCCACTTT.

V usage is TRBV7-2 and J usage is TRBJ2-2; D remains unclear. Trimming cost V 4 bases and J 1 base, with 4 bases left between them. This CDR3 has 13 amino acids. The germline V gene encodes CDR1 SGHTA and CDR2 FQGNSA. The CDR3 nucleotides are TGTGCCAGCAGCTCCGGGAACACCGGGGAGCTGTTTTTT. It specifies CASSSGNTGELFF.

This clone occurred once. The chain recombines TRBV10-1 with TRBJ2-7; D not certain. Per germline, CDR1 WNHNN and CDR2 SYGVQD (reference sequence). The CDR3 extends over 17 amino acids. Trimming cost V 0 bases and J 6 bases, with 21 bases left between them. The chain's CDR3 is CASSESINGRHALEQYF. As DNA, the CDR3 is TGCGCCAGCAGTGAGTCGATAAATGGACGTCATGCCCTCGAGCAGTACTTC.

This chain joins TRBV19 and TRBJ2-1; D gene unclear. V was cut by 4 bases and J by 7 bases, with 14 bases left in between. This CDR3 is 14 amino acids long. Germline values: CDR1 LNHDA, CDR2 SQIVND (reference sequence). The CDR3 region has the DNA TGTGCCAGTAGTACATACCCGGTCGAAAATGAGCAGTTCTTC. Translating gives CASSTYPVENEQFF.

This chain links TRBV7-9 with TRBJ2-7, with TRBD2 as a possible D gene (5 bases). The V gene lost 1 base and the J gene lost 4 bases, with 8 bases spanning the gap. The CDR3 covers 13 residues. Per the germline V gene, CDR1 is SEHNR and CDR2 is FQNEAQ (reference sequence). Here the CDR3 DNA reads TGTGCCAGCAGCTTAGGGACTTTATACGAGCAGTACTTC. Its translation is CASSLGTLYEQYF.

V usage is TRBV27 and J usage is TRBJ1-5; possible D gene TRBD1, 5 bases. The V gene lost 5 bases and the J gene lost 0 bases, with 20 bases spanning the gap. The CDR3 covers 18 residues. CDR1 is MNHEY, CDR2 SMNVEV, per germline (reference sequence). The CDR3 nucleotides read TGTGCCAGCAGTGGGGGTGGTGGAAGACCGATTAGCAATCAGCCCCAGCATTTT. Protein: CASSGGGGRPISNQPQHF.

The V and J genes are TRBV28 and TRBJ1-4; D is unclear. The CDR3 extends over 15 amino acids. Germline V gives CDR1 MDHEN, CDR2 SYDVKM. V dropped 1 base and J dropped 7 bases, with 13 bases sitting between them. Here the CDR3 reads CASSLSRTGGEKLFF. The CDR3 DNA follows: TGTGCCAGCAGTTTATCTAGGACCGGAGGTGAAAAACTGTTTTTT.

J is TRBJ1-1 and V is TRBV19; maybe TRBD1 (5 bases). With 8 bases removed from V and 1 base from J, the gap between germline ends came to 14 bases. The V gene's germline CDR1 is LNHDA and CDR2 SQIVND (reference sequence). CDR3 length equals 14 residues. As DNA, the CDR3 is TGTGCCAGTCACTGGGGACCGAGGAACACTGAAGCTTTCTTT. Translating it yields CASHWGPRNTEAFF.

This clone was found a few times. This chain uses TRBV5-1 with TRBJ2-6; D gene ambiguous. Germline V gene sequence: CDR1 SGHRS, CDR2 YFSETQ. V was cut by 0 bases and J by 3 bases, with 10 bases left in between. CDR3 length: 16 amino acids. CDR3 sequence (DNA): TGCGCCAGCAGCTTGGTGCTGGGAAATGGGGCCAACGTCCTGACTTTC. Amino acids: CASSLVLGNGANVLTF.

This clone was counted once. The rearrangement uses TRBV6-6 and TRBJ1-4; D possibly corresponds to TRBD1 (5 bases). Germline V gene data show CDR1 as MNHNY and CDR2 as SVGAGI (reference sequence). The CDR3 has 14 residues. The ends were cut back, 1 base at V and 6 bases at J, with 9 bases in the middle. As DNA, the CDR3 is TGTGCCAGCAGTTACTGGGACGGGTATGAAAAACTGTTTTTT. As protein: CASSYWDGYEKLFF.

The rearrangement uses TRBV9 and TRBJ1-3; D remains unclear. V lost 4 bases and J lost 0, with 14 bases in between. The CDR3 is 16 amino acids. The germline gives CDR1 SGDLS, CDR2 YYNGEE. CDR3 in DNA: TGTGCCAGCAGCACGGACCCCCGCGGCTCTGGAAACACCATATATTTT. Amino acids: CASSTDPRGSGNTIYF. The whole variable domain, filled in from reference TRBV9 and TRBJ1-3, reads DSGVTQTPKHLITATGQRVTLRCSPRSGDLSVYWYQQSLDQGLQFLIQYYNGEERAKGNILERFSAQQFPDLHSELNLSSLELGDSALYFCASSTDPRGSGNTIYFGEGSWLTVV.